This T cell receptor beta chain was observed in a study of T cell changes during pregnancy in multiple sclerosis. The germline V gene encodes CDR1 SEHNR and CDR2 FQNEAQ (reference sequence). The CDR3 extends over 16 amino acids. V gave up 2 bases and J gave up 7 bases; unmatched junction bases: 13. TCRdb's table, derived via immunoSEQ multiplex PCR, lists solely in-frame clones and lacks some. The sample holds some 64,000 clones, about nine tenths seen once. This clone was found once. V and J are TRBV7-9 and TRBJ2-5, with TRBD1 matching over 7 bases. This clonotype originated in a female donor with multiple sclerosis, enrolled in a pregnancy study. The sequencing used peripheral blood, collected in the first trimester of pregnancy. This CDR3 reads CASSLFDRVQDRTQYF. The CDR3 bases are TGTGCCAGCAGCTTATTCGACAGGGTCCAAGATAGGACCCAGTACTTC.